What follows is one T cell receptor (beta chain) and its context. Its target is unknown. With baseline, cycle 4 day 1, and cycle 7 day 1 as timepoints, blood was sampled. This entry is derived from a study of OX40 agonist ivuxolimab in advanced cancers. In the study overall: A male proportion of about 86% was recorded, with mean age approximately 60 years and range about 23 to 80. Under the entry rules, prior anti-PD-1, anti-PD-L1 or anti-CTLA-4 therapy was allowed, and approximately 40% had some. Regarding the study as a whole: The study observed clonal expansion of CD4+ and CD8+ blood T cells by week 6 at 0.1 to 3.0 mg/kg.

The CDR3 covers 14 residues. CDR1 and CDR2 from the germline V gene are SGDLS and YYNGEE. V shed 0 bases and J shed 2 bases, with 8 bases lying between them. The protocol was immunoSEQ multiplex PCR, while the TCRdb copy is restricted to in-frame clones and leaves out a portion. The data show under 55,000 clones, approximately 87% seen once. The input for sequencing was CD4+ or CD8+ T cells sorted from blood, taken in a trial of the OX40 agonist ivuxolimab. The origin of this receptor is an adult with an advanced solid tumor such as melanoma, head and neck, liver or kidney cancer. The chain uses TRBV9 and TRBJ2-5, with D possibly TRBD2 on 6 matching bases. The CDR3 spells CASSVGRGQETQYF. The CDR3 DNA reads TGTGCCAGCAGCGTAGGGAGGGGACAAGAGACCCAGTACTTC.